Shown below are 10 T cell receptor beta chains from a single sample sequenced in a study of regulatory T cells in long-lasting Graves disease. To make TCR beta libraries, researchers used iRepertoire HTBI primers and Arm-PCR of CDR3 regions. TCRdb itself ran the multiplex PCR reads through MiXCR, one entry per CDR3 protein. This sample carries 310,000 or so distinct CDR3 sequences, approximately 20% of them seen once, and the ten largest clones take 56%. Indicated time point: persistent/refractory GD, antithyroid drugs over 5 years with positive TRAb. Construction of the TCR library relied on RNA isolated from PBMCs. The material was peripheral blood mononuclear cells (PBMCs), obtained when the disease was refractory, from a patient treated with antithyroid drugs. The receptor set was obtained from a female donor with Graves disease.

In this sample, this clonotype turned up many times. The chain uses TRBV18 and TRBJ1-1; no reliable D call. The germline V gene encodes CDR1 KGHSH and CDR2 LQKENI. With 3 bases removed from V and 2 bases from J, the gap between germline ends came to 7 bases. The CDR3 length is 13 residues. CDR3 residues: CASSPGGNTEAFF. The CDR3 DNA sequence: TGTGCCAGCTCACCCGGCGGAAACACTGAAGCTTTCTTT.

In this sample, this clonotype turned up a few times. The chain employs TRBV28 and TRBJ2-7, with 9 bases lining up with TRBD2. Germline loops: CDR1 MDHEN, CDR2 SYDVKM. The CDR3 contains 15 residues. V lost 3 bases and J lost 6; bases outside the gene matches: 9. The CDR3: CASSLGLAGSREQYF. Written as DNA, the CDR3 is TGTGCCAGCAGTTTGGGCCTAGCGGGATCCCGCGAGCAGTACTTC.

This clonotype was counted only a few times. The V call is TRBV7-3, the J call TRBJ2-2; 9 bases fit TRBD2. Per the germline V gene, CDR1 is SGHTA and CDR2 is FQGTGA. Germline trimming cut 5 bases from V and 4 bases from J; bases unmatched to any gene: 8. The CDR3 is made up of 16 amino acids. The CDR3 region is CASSTPRGGGTGELFF. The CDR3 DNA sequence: TGTGCCAGCAGCACCCCGCGGGGGGGAGGCACCGGGGAGCTGTTTTTT.

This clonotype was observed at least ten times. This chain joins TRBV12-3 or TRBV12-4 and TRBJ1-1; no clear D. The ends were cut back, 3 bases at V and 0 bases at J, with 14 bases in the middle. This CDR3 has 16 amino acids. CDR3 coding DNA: TGTGCCAGCAGTTTTGGGGATTTTAGGATGAACACTGAAGCTTTCTTT. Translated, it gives CASSFGDFRMNTEAFF.

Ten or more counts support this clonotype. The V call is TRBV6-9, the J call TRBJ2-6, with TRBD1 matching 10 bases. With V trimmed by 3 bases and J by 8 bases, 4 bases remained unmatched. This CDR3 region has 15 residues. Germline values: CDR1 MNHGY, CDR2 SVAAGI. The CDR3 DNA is TGTGCCAGCAGTTACGGACAGGGGGTAACCAACGTCCTGACTTTC. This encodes CASSYGQGVTNVLTF.

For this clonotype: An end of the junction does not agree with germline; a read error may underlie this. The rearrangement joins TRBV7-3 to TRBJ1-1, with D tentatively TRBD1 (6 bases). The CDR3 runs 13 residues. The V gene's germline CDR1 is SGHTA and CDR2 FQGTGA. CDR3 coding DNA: TGTGCCTGCAGTTCAGGGGTGAACACTGAAGCTTTCTTT. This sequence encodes CACSSGVNTEAFF.

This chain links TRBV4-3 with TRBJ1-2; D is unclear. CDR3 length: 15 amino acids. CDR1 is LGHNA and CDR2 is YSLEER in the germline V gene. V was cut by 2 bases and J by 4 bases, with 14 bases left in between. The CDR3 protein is CASSQSRAGTYGYTF. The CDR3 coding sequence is TGCGCCAGCAGCCAATCAAGGGCAGGAACCTATGGCTACACCTTC.

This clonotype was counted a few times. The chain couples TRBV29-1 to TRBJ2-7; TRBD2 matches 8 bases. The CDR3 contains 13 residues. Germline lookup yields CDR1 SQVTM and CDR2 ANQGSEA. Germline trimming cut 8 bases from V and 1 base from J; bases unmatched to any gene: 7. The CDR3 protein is CSTTGTSSYEQYF. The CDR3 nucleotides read TGCAGCACCACCGGGACTAGTTCCTACGAGCAGTACTTC.

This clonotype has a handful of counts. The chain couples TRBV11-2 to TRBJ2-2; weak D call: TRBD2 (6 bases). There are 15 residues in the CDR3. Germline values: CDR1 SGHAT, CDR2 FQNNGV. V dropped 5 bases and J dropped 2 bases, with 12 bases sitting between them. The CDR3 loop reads CASSRFGGNTGELFF. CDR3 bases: TGTGCCAGCAGCCGGTTCGGGGGAAACACCGGGGAGCTGTTTTTT.

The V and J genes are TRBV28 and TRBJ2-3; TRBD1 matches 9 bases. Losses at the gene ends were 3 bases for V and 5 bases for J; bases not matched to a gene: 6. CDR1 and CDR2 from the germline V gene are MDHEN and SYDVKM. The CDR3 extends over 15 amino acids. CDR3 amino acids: CASSLRQGGRDTQYF. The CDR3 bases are TGTGCCAGCAGTTTGCGACAGGGGGGTAGAGATACGCAGTATTTT.